This T cell receptor beta chain stems from a study of Ad26.COV2.S vaccination and SARS-CoV-2 variants (dated by TCRdb to the early 2020s). About the full investigation: Vaccine-arm donors came from COV1001, a multicentre, randomized, double-blind, placebo-controlled phase I-IIa trial of Ad26.COV2.S in healthy adults. Investigators remained blinded to trial group allocation during experiments and outcome assessment. Ad26.COV2.S was administered intramuscularly at 5 x 10^10 or 1 x 10^11 viral particles, either as a single shot or as two shots given 56 days apart. Sequencing of the TCRbeta repertoire served to evaluate the specificity and breadth of SARS-CoV-2-reactive T cell receptors following Ad26.COV2.S vaccination. A total of 32 samples were included in the TCR-sequenced set, comprising around 19 Ad26.COV2.S vaccine recipients, 5 placebo recipients and 8 SARS-CoV-2 convalescent individuals. Trial participants were randomized into five groups of five, in which low-dose or high-dose Ad26.COV2.S was given once or twice, or placebo was given on both occasions.

For this clone: Its antigen remains undetermined. Qualities for individual bases were not recorded, and no much larger clone is one base off.

Trimming at the junction amounts to 3 bases on V and 6 bases on J, and the germline ends lie 14 bases apart. CDR1 and CDR2 were assigned from the germline V gene as SNHLY and FYNNEI. The CDR3 measures 14 amino acids from cysteine to phenylalanine. CDR3 DNA only is kept here, 42 bases in frame from base 1. TCRbeta CDR3 regions were sequenced with the immunoSEQ Assay. After extraction, genomic DNA underwent amplification by bias-controlled multiplex PCR, followed by high-throughput sequencing. In the authors' own workflow: To quantify the absolute abundance of every unique TCRbeta CDR3 region, sequences were collapsed and filtered. T cell fraction was estimated by normalizing TCRbeta template counts to usable DNA, which was measured by amplifying reference genes present in all nucleated cells. Repertoire TCRs were annotated as SARS-CoV-2-specific by exact matching of V gene, CDR3 amino acid sequence and J gene to a known reactive TCR set. MIRA supplied the reference SARS-CoV-2 TCR set, which was filtered for enrichment in COVID-19-positive ImmuneCODE repertoires so that public or cross-reactive TCRs were removed. Based on the MIRA antigens, annotated TCRs were further analysed at the level of specific ORF or position within ORF. Breadth was defined as annotated unique rearrangements over total unique productive rearrangements; depth was the summed frequency of those rearrangements. Two-sided Wilcoxon rank-sum tests were used to compare TCR breadth between groups. TCRdb took over this immuneACCESS table, retaining in-frame rearrangements with V and J assigned. Such tables are incomplete; in checked studies, under half of the missing clones stem from an unresolved V gene, and the remainder is unexplained. That table gives V, J and clone size, and the DNA gave D and trimming. A total of hundreds of thousands of clones appear in this sample, around 92% of them only once. The ten biggest clones cover roughly 1.5% of the sample.

The intended sense of this specimen's treatment or condition label: some 20 received Ad26.COV2.S at low or high dose, single or two shots; roughly five received placebo; per-sample allocation not given. Repertoires of vaccine and placebo recipients were sequenced from samples collected on day 63 after the first injection. Between 29 July and 7 August 2020, Cohort 1b enrolled some 25 adults aged 18-55 years at one site in Boston, USA. Ad26.COV2.S consisted of a replication-incompetent adenovirus type 26 vector by which a prefusion-stabilized SARS-CoV-2 spike protein from the original Wuhan strain was expressed. General conclusions and limits of the study: Comparing responses between vaccine doses or regimens was not something the study was powered to do. Spike-specific TCR breadth was higher in Ad26.COV2.S recipients than in placebo recipients (P = 0.0014). The authors noted that the TCR breadth and depth analyses may have underestimated total T cell responses. Comparable non-spike TCR breadth was observed between vaccine and placebo recipients, consistent with only spike being contained in the vaccine. After vaccination, spike-specific CD8+ and CD4+ T cell responses were reported to show substantial breadth.

The sequence came from a person aged 18-65 years who received the Ad26.COV2.S COVID-19 vaccine or a placebo. Sample: peripheral blood, taken in a trial of Ad26.COV2.S vaccine versus placebo. The rearranged segments are TRBV2 and TRBJ1-1; TRBD1 is possibly the D segment (6 matching bases). The DNA is TGTGCCAGCAGTGAGGGGGGCACCAGGGCTGAAGCTTTCTTT. The resulting protein is CASSEGGTRAEAFF.